The clone carrying this TCR beta chain has just a few counts. The antigen remains undetermined. Two oligonucleotides, mixed equimolar, formed the beta constant-region primer covering TRBC1 and TRBC2. Ligated cDNA was amplified by four rounds of PCR with nested alpha and beta constant-region primers and SP2. Ligation attached a single-stranded oligonucleotide with a 12-nucleotide UMI and the SP2 primer to the cDNA 3' end. One entry per CDR3 protein results from TCRdb running MiXCR on the UMI-ligation and nested PCR reads. The sample has roughly 97,000 distinct CDR3 sequences; more than 12% are singletons. This specimen belongs to a study of naive and memory T cell subsets. Findings and limits, study-wide: A few larger clonotypes appeared in naive repertoires, especially CD8, possibly memory cells re-expressing CD45RA. Each distinct alpha or beta sequence counts as one clonotype. No ground truth validated the naive and memory repertoire findings. TCR counts from RNA may reflect activation-linked expression changes.

Germline loops: CDR1 MNHEY, CDR2 SVGEGT. Trimming removed 1 base from V and 4 bases from J, with 10 bases in between. The CDR3 is made up of 14 amino acids. The chain links TRBV6-2 or TRBV6-3 to TRBJ2-5; no firm D call. The TCR comes from a human donor in good health. Sequencing was carried out using naive CD8+ T cells from blood. Written as DNA, the CDR3 is TGTGCCAGCAGTTACTTCGGATCGTCAGAGACCCAGTACTTC. Amino acid sequence: CASSYFGSSETQYF.